These 5 T cell receptor beta chains originate from one sample sequenced in a study of blood T cells in healthy people across ages. For the second PCR, which ran for roughly 7 to 11 cycles, a sample-barcoded 5' primer and a J-beta primer mix were used. From the 5' RACE reads, TCRdb called clonotypes with MiXCR, one entry per CDR3 protein. The top ten clones hold 5% to 7% of a sample with about 1.4 million distinct CDR3 sequences, around 59% of them seen once. The sample taken for sequencing was blood. These receptors all come from a man younger than 35 in good health.

J is TRBJ1-2 and V is TRBV20-1; D ambiguous. This CDR3 comprises 12 residues. Germline V CDR1 and CDR2: DFQATT, SNEGSKA (reference sequence). V was shortened by 1 base and J by 8 bases, with 11 bases between the two germline ends. The CDR3 here is CSARAGPGGYTF. The CDR3, as DNA: TGCAGTGCTAGAGCGGGTCCGGGGGGCTACACCTTC.

The gene calls are TRBV10-3 and TRBJ2-7; D possibly corresponds to TRBD2 (5 bases). V was clipped by 9 bases and J by 3 bases, with 18 bases between them. CDR1 and CDR2 from the germline V gene are ENHRY and SYGVKD. The CDR3 contains 14 residues. The CDR3 DNA follows: TGTGCCATTAGTAACCCCGGGATCGACTACGAGCAGTACTTC. It is translated as CAISNPGIDYEQYF.

There are a few counts of this clonotype. The chain recombines TRBV12-3 or TRBV12-4 with TRBJ1-5, with 10 nucleotides matching TRBD1. CDR3 length: 19 residues. V was clipped by 5 bases and J by 1 base; unmatched bases: 14. The CDR3 DNA reads as TGTGCCAGCAGTCACTCCCGGACAGGGGGAGTCTACAGCAATCAGCCCCAGCATTTT. Protein product: CASSHSRTGGVYSNQPQHF.

V usage is TRBV29-1 and J usage is TRBJ2-5, with D perhaps TRBD2 (5 bases). The CDR3 totals 18 residues. The ends were cut back, 4 bases at V and 2 bases at J, with 26 bases in the middle. Germline V gene lookup returns CDR1 SQVTM and CDR2 ANQGSEA. This chain's CDR3 is CSVATKPVGVGGQETQYF. The CDR3 nucleotides read TGCAGCGTTGCCACCAAACCGGTTGGGGTAGGAGGACAAGAGACCCAGTACTTC.

The chain joins TRBV4-2 to TRBJ2-4, with D possibly being TRBD2 (5 bases). The V gene's germline CDR1 is LGHNA and CDR2 YNFKEQ. The V end was cut by 0 bases, the J end by 8 bases, with 14 bases between. The CDR3 totals 15 residues. The CDR3 DNA follows: TGTGCCAGCAGCCAAGAGGCCAGGAGGAACGACATTCAGTACTTC. Translated, it gives CASSQEARRNDIQYF.